This entry concerns a single T cell receptor beta chain. This record comes from a study of cytomegalovirus exposure and HLA in healthy donors. The J segment lost 4 bases and the V segment lost 3 bases, leaving 5 bases of the junction unmatched. CDR1 and CDR2 (germline): MDHEN, SYDVKM. The CDR3 runs 15 residues. The PCR made use of 60 Vbeta and 13 Jbeta primers. Sequencing was performed with immunoSEQ multiplex PCR; in TCRdb, only in-frame clones are kept and a portion is missing. The data hold more than 100,000 clones, with about 73% observed a single time. V gene TRBV28 combines with J gene TRBJ2-7, with 11 positions matching TRBD2. This TCR was sampled from a middle-aged woman in good health and CMV-seronegative. The sequencing input was PBMCs. The CDR3 reads CASSFMTSGAYEQYF. The CDR3 DNA follows: TGTGCCAGCAGTTTTATGACTAGCGGGGCGTACGAGCAGTACTTC.